This entry concerns a single T cell receptor beta chain. The antigen is undetermined. Generated by immunoSEQ multiplex PCR, the TCRdb table keeps only in-frame clones and is missing some. This table holds about 140,000 clones, approximately 90% found once. The data stem from a study of T cell responses to AZD1222 COVID-19 vaccine. Findings and limits, study-wide: Two AZD1222 administrations were followed by greater Spike-specific TCR breadth and depth.

Second doses at about 4 or about 12 weeks were pooled. The origin of this receptor is an adult who received the AZD1222 COVID-19 vaccine. The material was peripheral blood, obtained 28 days after the second AZD1222 dose.

CDR3 protein: CASSLTQRNYNEQFF. The CDR3 DNA reads TGTGCCAGCAGCCTCACGCAGCGCAACTACAATGAGCAGTTCTTC. The chain recombines TRBV7-9 with TRBJ2-1; D gene unclear. The V and J ends lost 5 bases and 3 bases respectively, with 14 bases between them. CDR3 size: 15 residues. Germline CDR1 is SEHNR and CDR2 is FQNEAQ (reference sequence).